This T cell receptor beta chain was sequenced for a study of identical twins (dated by TCRdb to 2016 to 2017). General notes on the study: To test whether fetal clonotypes persist, this study deep-sequenced TCR alpha and beta repertoires from monozygotic twins, from unrelated adults of various ages, and from cord blood. To rule out contamination, the twin experiments were replicated at different times with different library preparation protocols.

All donors were healthy Caucasians. The researchers also sequenced three unrelated adults who were not twins: a male aged 18 to 30, a male aged 50 to 60, and a female aged 50 to 60. Miltenyi CD45RO+ enrichment and human naive T-cell isolation kits were used to isolate memory (CD45RO+) and naive T cells from PBMC. The study at large found these results: Invariant T cells such as MAIT and iNKT could partly confound zero-insertion analyses, though diverse VJ usage argued against this for most clonotypes. Compared with coincidental sharing between unrelated individuals, out-of-frame TCR alpha sequences shared between twins had an excess of sequences with low generation probability. Because the same donors could not be followed over many years, the conclusions depended on cross-sectional statistical analysis. Excess twin sharing in beta out-of-frame sequences was weaker because fewer shared sequences lowered the signal-to-noise ratio. Abundant cord blood beta clonotypes had fewer insertions, young adult naive repertoires showed a similar but weaker trend, and memory repertoires showed no such trend. Out-of-frame TCR alpha sharing in monozygotic twins was systematically underestimated by recombination models, whereas sharing between unrelated individuals was in agreement with the recombination models.

Library preparation used 5' RACE. TCRdb shows the sequencer as Illumina HiSeq 2000. Template switching added a universal primer binding site, and the final cDNA carried a unique molecular identifier that allowed TCR cDNA molecules to be counted accurately. Specific primers in the conserved constant-segment region were used to synthesize first-strand cDNA for TCR alpha and beta chains. To control for contamination, each cDNA library was double barcoded with a SMART-Mk sample barcode plus Illumina barcodes. TruSeq adapter sequences and Illumina sample barcodes were added in two successive PCR steps. TCR alpha and beta cDNA libraries were sequenced on the Illumina HiSeq platform with custom primers. Per the source publication's procedure: MiGEC processed the raw reads to extract unique molecular identifiers, while MiXCR was used to determine the CDR3 positions. Recombination models were inferred per individual with the repgenHMM and IGoR tools using an EM algorithm. Shared clonotypes were analyzed with the tcR package in R, and sharing was normalized by the product of cloneset sizes. To study raw recombination free of thymic and clonal selection effects, out-of-frame nonproductive sequences were analyzed. TCRdb redid the processing of the public reads, applying fastp at Q25 and MiXCR, and retained in-frame beta chains. Rows matching on CDR3 protein sequence are summarized as one entry with the most common DNA and genes. These V and J calls derive from TCRdb rather than the authors' analysis. This sample holds hundreds of thousands of distinct CDR3 sequences; around 6% were observed only once. The ten top clones hold 1.5% to 2% of the sample.

CDR1 and CDR2 are read off the germline V gene as MNHEY and SVGEGT. Between the V and J ends, shortened by 5 bases and 1 base respectively, the junction contains 14 bases. The CDR3 holds 15 amino acids from the cysteine to the phenylalanine. Just CDR3 DNA is preserved here, 45 bases in frame from base 1. On this clonotype itself: There is no known antigen for this receptor. No much larger clone is present one base from it, and per-base qualities are unavailable.

This sequence was found in a man aged 18 to 35 in good health. Here the chain combines TRBV6-2 or TRBV6-3 and TRBJ2-5; a tentative D match to TRBD1 spans 6 bases. Source material: naive T cells sorted from blood. Sample cell subset or site, as interpreted from the label and publication: cells isolated with a human naive T-cell isolation kit. For the CDR3, the sequence is CASSTTGTIQETQYF. The DNA reads TGTGCCAGCAGTACGACCGGGACAATCCAAGAGACCCAGTACTTC.